The 21 T cell receptor beta chains presented below share a single source sample, sequenced in a study of CD8 T cells in Susac syndrome. RNA in amounts of roughly 0.5 to 1 ug was reverse transcribed with random hexamers. Using its own MiXCR run on the immunoSEQ multiplex PCR reads, TCRdb lists one record per CDR3 protein. Of approximately 160,000 distinct CDR3 sequences listed, approximately 93% were seen once; the top ten hold roughly 0.099%. Specimen: CD4+ T cells from PBMCs. The receptors were gathered from a human donor with multiple sclerosis.

This clonotype was counted a single time. This chain links TRBV29-1 with TRBJ2-1; D is possibly TRBD1 or TRBD2 (5 bases each). Looked up from germline, CDR1 is SQVTM and CDR2 is ANQGSEA. With 7 bases removed from V and 10 bases from J, the gap between germline ends came to 26 bases. This CDR3 spans 15 amino acids. The CDR3 sequence is CSARSSFGTAREQFF. The CDR3 nucleotides read TGCAGCGCTAGATCCTCTTTTGGGACCGCAAGAGAGCAGTTCTTC.

The chain is built from TRBV28 and TRBJ1-5, with 7 bases aligning to TRBD1. J lost 0 bases, V lost 4 bases, and 9 bases had no gene match. CDR3 size: 17 residues. Looked up from germline, CDR1 is MDHEN and CDR2 is SYDVKM. The CDR3 here is CASSSGGTEISNQPQHF. Written as DNA, the CDR3 is TGTGCCAGCAGTTCTGGCGGGACAGAGATTAGCAATCAGCCCCAGCATTTT.

The chain combines TRBV19 with TRBJ2-6; D ambiguous. The CDR3 has 14 amino acids. Germline CDR1 reads LNHDA; CDR2 reads SQIVND (reference sequence). Trimming removed 3 bases at V and 8 bases at J, with 11 bases between. CDR3 residues: CASSMGFSSNVLTF. CDR3 nucleotide sequence: TGTGCCAGTAGTATGGGGTTCTCCTCCAACGTCCTGACTTTC. The full variable domain, with the rest looked up from reference TRBV19 and TRBJ2-6, is DGGITQSPKYLFRKEGQNVTLSCEQNLNHDAMYWYRQDPGQGLRLIYYSQIVNDFQKGDIAEGYSVSREKKESFPLTVTSAQKNPTAFYLCASSMGFSSNVLTFGAGSRLTVL.

The chain couples TRBV9 to TRBJ2-2; 9 nucleotides match TRBD1. The V gene end was trimmed by 3 bases and the J gene end by 6 bases; junction bases not matched to a gene: 6. Germline V CDR1 and CDR2: SGDLS, YYNGEE. There are 15 residues in the CDR3. CDR3 nucleotides: TGTGCCAGCAGCGGGGGACAGGGACCATCCGGGGAGCTGTTTTTT. Translating gives CASSGGQGPSGELFF.

The V gene is TRBV5-1, the J gene TRBJ1-1; D remains unclear. The CDR3 loop spans 13 amino acids. Trimming took off 0 bases at V and 7 bases at J, with 10 bases between the two ends. The germline V gene has CDR1 SGHRS and CDR2 YFSETQ. The CDR3, as DNA: TGCGCCAGCAGCTTGGAGGCAAGAAATGAAGCTTTCTTT. Translating it yields CASSLEARNEAFF. The variable domain in full, completed from reference TRBV5-1 and TRBJ1-1, reads KAGVTQTPRYLIKTRGQQVTLSCSPISGHRSVSWYQQTPGQGLQFLFEYFSETQRNKGNFPGRFSGRQFSNSRSEMNVSTLELGDSALYLCASSLEARNEAFFGQGTRLTVV.

V gene TRBV3-1 combines with J gene TRBJ2-7; 9 nucleotides line up with TRBD1. Germline assignment: CDR1 LGHDT and CDR2 YNNKEL (reference sequence). The CDR3 loop spans 15 amino acids. V was clipped by 3 bases and J by 3 bases; unmatched bases: 6. Here the CDR3 reads CASSQTGTGIYEQYF. The DNA of the CDR3 is TGTGCCAGCAGCCAGACCGGGACAGGGATCTACGAGCAGTACTTC.

The V gene is TRBV3-1, the J gene TRBJ1-2; perhaps TRBD1 as D (5 bases). The CDR3 runs 12 residues. The V end was cut by 2 bases, the J end by 12 bases, with 13 bases between. Per germline, CDR1 LGHDT and CDR2 YNNKEL (reference sequence). In DNA, the CDR3 is TGTGCCAGCAGCCAAATCGGGGGGGATCACACCTTC. Protein product: CASSQIGGDHTF. The variable domain in full, completed from reference TRBV3-1 and TRBJ1-2, reads DTAVSQTPKYLVTQMGNDKSIKCEQNLGHDTMYWYKQDSKKFLKIMFSYNNKELIINETVPNRFSPKSPDKAHLNLHINSLELGDSAVYFCASSQIGGDHTFGSGTRLTVV.

The rearrangement joins TRBV4-3 to TRBJ1-2, with TRBD1 matching 8 bases. The CDR3 covers 14 residues. CDR1 is LGHNA, CDR2 YSLEER, per germline. Unmatched junction bases numbered 8, after V lost 4 bases and J lost 7 bases. The CDR3 here is CASSPQTGEFGYTF. Written as DNA, the CDR3 is TGCGCCAGCAGCCCCCAGACAGGGGAATTTGGCTACACCTTC.

This clonotype showed up just once. The genes are TRBV7-2 and TRBJ2-7; the D gene is possibly TRBD2 (6 bases). V was pared by 7 bases and J by 2 bases, with 18 bases between. The CDR3 extends over 15 amino acids. Looked up from germline, CDR1 is SGHTA and CDR2 is FQGNSA. CDR3 nucleotide sequence: TGTGCCAGCACCGAGTTTATGGGCGGGACCTACGAGCAGTACTTC. The encoded protein is CASTEFMGGTYEQYF.

DNA for the CDR3: TGTGCCAGCAGTTACTCGTTCTCCCACCTCCAAGAGACCCAGTACTTC. Translating gives CASSYSFSHLQETQYF. The chain combines TRBV6-2 or TRBV6-3 with TRBJ2-5; D gene unclear. Trimming stripped 0 bases from V and 1 base from J, with 12 bases between. Germline V gene lookup returns CDR1 MNHEY and CDR2 SVGEGT. CDR3 size: 16 residues.

The rearrangement joins TRBV19 to TRBJ1-1; D is undetermined. The V and J ends lost 7 bases and 3 bases respectively, with 12 bases between them. Per germline, CDR1 LNHDA and CDR2 SQIVND (reference sequence). The CDR3 is made up of 13 amino acids. CDR3 in DNA: TGTGCCAGTACCCCGAGAGGGTACACTGAAGCTTTCTTT. It specifies CASTPRGYTEAFF.

This clonotype was observed once. V and J are TRBV12-3 or TRBV12-4 and TRBJ1-1; 7 bases agree with TRBD1. J lost 1 base, V lost 5 bases, and 4 bases had no gene match. This CDR3 is built from 14 residues. In DNA form, the CDR3 reads TGTGCCAGCAGTGCCGGGACAGAGAACACTGAAGCTTTCTTT. The encoded protein is CASSAGTENTEAFF.

This sequence joins TRBV2 and TRBJ1-5, with D unclear. The CDR3 contains 14 residues. Germline CDR1 SNHLY, CDR2 FYNNEI. The V and J ends lost 10 bases and 4 bases respectively, with 17 bases between them. The CDR3: CAIADGRGNQPQHF. CDR3 in DNA: TGTGCCATCGCGGACGGACGAGGGAATCAGCCCCAGCATTTT.

V usage is TRBV2 and J usage is TRBJ1-2, with D tentatively TRBD1 (5 bases). Deletions cut 7 bases from V and 1 base from J, with 13 bases between. This CDR3 region has 14 residues. Germline V CDR1 and CDR2: SNHLY, FYNNEI. The CDR3 here is CASTPGGVNYGYTF. CDR3 DNA: TGTGCCAGCACCCCGGGAGGGGTTAACTATGGCTACACCTTC.

V usage is TRBV7-9 and J usage is TRBJ1-5; 9 nucleotides line up with TRBD1. V lost 5 bases and J lost 7; bases outside the gene matches: 9. The CDR3 spans 15 residues. Germline lookup yields CDR1 SEHNR and CDR2 FQNEAQ (reference sequence). CDR3 nucleotides: TGTGCCAGCAGCGGAGGGACAGGGAGAGAGCAGCCCCAGCATTTT. Protein product: CASSGGTGREQPQHF. Drawing the rest from reference TRBV7-9 and TRBJ1-5, the complete variable domain is DTGVSQNPRHKITKRGQNVTFRCDPISEHNRLYWYRQTLGQGPEFLTYFQNEAQLEKSRLLSDRFSAERPKGSFSTLEIQRTEQGDSAMYLCASSGGTGREQPQHFGDGTRLSIL.

V is TRBV19 and J is TRBJ2-1; tentative D call: TRBD1 (5 bases). The CDR3 totals 12 residues. V shed 4 bases and J shed 6 bases, with 7 bases lying between them. Germline V gene data show CDR1 as LNHDA and CDR2 as SQIVND (reference sequence). As DNA, the CDR3 is TGTGCCAGTAGTACCGACAGCAATGAGCAGTTCTTC. This codes for CASSTDSNEQFF.

The chain has TRBV30 and TRBJ2-3, with TRBD2 identical over 11 bases. The length of the CDR3 is 15 residues. V shed 5 bases and J 8 bases; nucleotides not matched to a gene: 12. Per the germline V gene, CDR1 is GTSNPN and CDR2 is SVGIG (reference sequence). CDR3: CAWQPSGGLLVTQYF. Written as DNA, the CDR3 is TGTGCCTGGCAACCTAGCGGGGGGTTGTTAGTTACGCAGTATTTT.

The chain is built from TRBV20-1 and TRBJ2-7, with 9 bases that match TRBD1. J gave up 0 bases and V 7 bases, and 4 bases lay outside the gene matches. The CDR3 extends over 13 amino acids. Per germline, CDR1 DFQATT and CDR2 SNEGSKA (reference sequence). The CDR3 spells CSGRTGDSYEQYF. The CDR3 DNA sequence: TGCAGTGGAAGGACAGGGGACTCCTACGAGCAGTACTTC.

The chain links TRBV10-3 to TRBJ1-1, with D possibly being TRBD1 (6 bases). The V and J ends lost 5 bases and 0 bases respectively, with 7 bases between them. Germline assignment: CDR1 ENHRY and CDR2 SYGVKD. The CDR3 contains 13 residues. CDR3 DNA: TGTGCCATCAGTAGACAGGTGAACACTGAAGCTTTCTTT. This sequence encodes CAISRQVNTEAFF.

This chain uses TRBV19 with TRBJ2-3; unclear D gene. From germline, CDR1 is LNHDA and CDR2 SQIVND (reference sequence). Deletions cut 7 bases from V and 0 bases from J, with 14 bases between. The CDR3 length is 15 residues. This CDR3 reads CASTRTVRSTDTQYF. In nucleotides, the CDR3 is TGTGCCAGTACCAGGACCGTCAGGAGCACAGATACGCAGTATTTT. Using reference TRBV19 and TRBJ2-3 for the parts outside the CDR3, the full variable domain is DGGITQSPKYLFRKEGQNVTLSCEQNLNHDAMYWYRQDPGQGLRLIYYSQIVNDFQKGDIAEGYSVSREKKESFPLTVTSAQKNPTAFYLCASTRTVRSTDTQYFGPGTRLTVL.

This sequence joins TRBV4-2 and TRBJ1-4; a possible D gene is TRBD1 (6 bases). Germline V gene data show CDR1 as LGHNA and CDR2 as YNFKEQ. Trimming pared 2 bases from V and 2 bases from J, leaving 12 bases between. CDR3 size: 16 residues. The CDR3 region has the DNA TGTGCCAGCAGCCAAACAGGGATGGCCACTAATGAAAAACTGTTTTTT. It is translated as CASSQTGMATNEKLFF.